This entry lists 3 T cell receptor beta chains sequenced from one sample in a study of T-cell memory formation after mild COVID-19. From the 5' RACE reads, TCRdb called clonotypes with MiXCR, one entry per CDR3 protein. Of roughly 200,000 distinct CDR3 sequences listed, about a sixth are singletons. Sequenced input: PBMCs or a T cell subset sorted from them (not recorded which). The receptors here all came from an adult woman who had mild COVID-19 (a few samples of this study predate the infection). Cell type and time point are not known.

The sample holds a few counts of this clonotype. Here the CDR3 DNA reads TGCGCCAGCAGCCAAGGGGGACTACCTTACACAGATACGCAGTATTTT. This translates into CASSQGGLPYTDTQYF. The chain combines TRBV4-1 with TRBJ2-3, with TRBD2 matching over 7 bases. The junction had 6 bases not matched to a gene; V was cut back by 1 base and J by 2 bases. The CDR3 runs 16 residues. CDR1 MGHRA and CDR2 YSYEKL come from the germline V gene.

The chain's CDR3 is CASSPSQGTEAFF. In nucleotides, the CDR3 is TGTGCCAGCTCACCCTCCCAGGGCACTGAAGCTTTCTTT. The J gene is TRBJ1-1, the V gene TRBV18; a weak D match, TRBD1 (5 bases). Germline-derived CDR1 and CDR2 are KGHSH and LQKENI. CDR3 size: 13 residues. Trimming removed 3 bases from V and 4 bases from J, with 9 bases in between.

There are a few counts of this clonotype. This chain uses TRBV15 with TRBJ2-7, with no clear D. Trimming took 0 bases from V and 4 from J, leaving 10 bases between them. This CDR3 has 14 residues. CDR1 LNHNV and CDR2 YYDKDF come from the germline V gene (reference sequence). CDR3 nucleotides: TGTGCCACCAGCAGAGATCCGGGCGGATACGAGCAGTACTTC. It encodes CATSRDPGGYEQYF.